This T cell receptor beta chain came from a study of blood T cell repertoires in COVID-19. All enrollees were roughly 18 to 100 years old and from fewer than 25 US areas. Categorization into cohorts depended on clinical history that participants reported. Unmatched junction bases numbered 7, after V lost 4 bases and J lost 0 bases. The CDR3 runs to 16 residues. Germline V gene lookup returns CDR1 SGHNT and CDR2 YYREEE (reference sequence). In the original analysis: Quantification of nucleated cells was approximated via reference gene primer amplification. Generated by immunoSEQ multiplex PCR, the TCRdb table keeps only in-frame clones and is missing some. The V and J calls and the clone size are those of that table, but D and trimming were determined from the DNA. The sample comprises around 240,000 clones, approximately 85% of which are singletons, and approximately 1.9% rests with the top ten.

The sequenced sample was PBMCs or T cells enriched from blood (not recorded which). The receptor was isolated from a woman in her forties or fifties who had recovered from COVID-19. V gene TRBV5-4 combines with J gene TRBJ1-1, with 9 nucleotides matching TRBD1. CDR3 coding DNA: TGTGCCAGCAGCCGTACAGGGGGCCCCTTGAACACTGAAGCTTTCTTT. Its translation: CASSRTGGPLNTEAFF.